Presented here are 19 T cell receptor beta chains from one specimen sequenced in a study of CD8 T cells in Susac syndrome. About 0.5 to 1 ug RNA was reverse transcribed with random hexamers. TCRdb reprocessed the immunoSEQ multiplex PCR reads via MiXCR and lists one record per CDR3 protein. The repertoire holds 190,000 or so distinct CDR3 sequences, with around 95% as singletons. Sequenced sample: CD4+ T cells from PBMCs. The receptors come from a human donor with multiple sclerosis.

V usage is TRBV6-5 and J usage is TRBJ1-1, with D maybe TRBD1 (6 bases). Trimming shortened V by 2 bases and J by 0 bases, and 7 bases separated the two germline ends. There are 14 residues in the CDR3. Germline loops: CDR1 MNHEY, CDR2 SVGAGI. CDR3 region: CASSYDRLNTEAFF. CDR3 nucleotide sequence: TGTGCCAGCAGTTACGACAGGCTGAACACTGAAGCTTTCTTT.

The chain recombines TRBV14 with TRBJ1-6; the D gene is possibly TRBD1 (5 bases). The CDR3 length is 15 residues. The V and J ends lost 0 bases and 10 bases respectively, with 13 bases between them. Germline V lookup: CDR1 SGHDN, CDR2 FVKESK. This chain's CDR3 is CASSQDYQGRSPLHF. DNA for the CDR3: TGTGCCAGCAGCCAAGATTATCAGGGACGGTCACCCCTCCACTTT.

This clonotype is a singleton in its sample. The chain combines TRBV10-3 with TRBJ1-5; D not certain. V gave up 6 bases and J gave up 5 bases, with 11 bases separating them. The V gene's germline CDR1 is ENHRY and CDR2 SYGVKD. The CDR3 is 13 residues long. CDR3 coding DNA: TGTGCCATCAGACGGGAGTGGGATCAGCCCCAGCATTTT. This sequence encodes CAIRREWDQPQHF.

This clonotype was seen a single time. This chain connects TRBV21-1 to TRBJ2-7; TRBD2, the table's D call, lacks a check against the DNA. TRBV21-1 is a known pseudogene. This CDR3 region has 19 residues. CDR3 sequence reads: CASSSSQRPSLRRTYEQYF. As DNA, the CDR3 is TGTGCCAGCAGCTCAAGCCAGAGACCCTCTTTACGGAGGACCTACGAGCAGTACTTC.

The V call is TRBV20-1, the J call TRBJ1-5; D not certain. Trimming left V 3 bases short and J 4 bases short, with 7 bases between. This CDR3 is built from 12 residues. CDR1 DFQATT and CDR2 SNEGSKA come from the germline V gene (reference sequence). This CDR3 is CSARMGNQPQHF. The CDR3 DNA sequence: TGCAGTGCTAGGATGGGGAATCAGCCCCAGCATTTT.

The CDR3 reads CASSFAATDTQYF. The CDR3 nucleotides read TGTGCCAGCAGCTTTGCAGCAACAGATACGCAGTATTTT. The genes are TRBV5-6 and TRBJ2-3; D remains unclear. Trimming took 2 bases from V and 3 from J, leaving 7 bases between them. Germline V gene data show CDR1 as SGHDT and CDR2 as YYEEEE. This CDR3 is built from 13 residues.

The chain combines TRBV11-2 with TRBJ1-1; no clear D. The V gene's germline CDR1 is SGHAT and CDR2 FQNNGV. Between the trimmed V and J ends, which lost 1 base and 10 bases, there was a span of 10 bases. CDR3 length: 12 amino acids. The CDR3 DNA reads as TGTGCCAGCAGCTTAGCCGGGTTGGTAGCTTTCTTT. This codes for CASSLAGLVAFF.

The chain joins TRBV3-1 to TRBJ1-2; D is unresolved. V lost 3 bases and J 5 bases, leaving 7 bases between the germline ends. The CDR3 is made up of 12 amino acids. Germline values: CDR1 LGHDT, CDR2 YNNKEL (reference sequence). The CDR3 spells CASSHPWYGYTF. In nucleotides, the CDR3 is TGTGCCAGCAGCCACCCTTGGTATGGCTACACCTTC.

The chain employs TRBV30 and TRBJ2-7; 7 bases fit TRBD2. The V segment lost 1 base and the J segment 4 bases; nucleotides outside the gene matches: 4. Germline CDR1 GTSNPN, CDR2 SVGIG (reference sequence). The CDR3 totals 13 residues. The CDR3 loop reads CAWSAGGKYEQYV. The CDR3 bases are TGTGCCTGGAGTGCGGGGGGAAAGTACGAGCAGTACGTC.

This chain connects TRBV20-1 to TRBJ2-3; 12 positions agree with TRBD2. Germline lookup yields CDR1 DFQATT and CDR2 SNEGSKA (reference sequence). This CDR3 contains 15 residues. The junction had 7 bases not matched to a gene; V was cut back by 4 bases and J by 5 bases. CDR3: CSATQTSGGVDTQYF. The CDR3 DNA is TGCAGTGCTACCCAGACTAGCGGGGGAGTAGATACGCAGTATTTT.

The chain combines TRBV29-1 with TRBJ2-5; no definite D call. Germline V gene lookup returns CDR1 SQVTM and CDR2 ANQGSEA. Trimming took off 3 bases at V and 5 bases at J, with 13 bases between the two ends. The CDR3 runs to 13 residues. The CDR3 nucleotides read TGCAGCGTTGATCTACTTGGTGGGGAGACCCAGTACTTC. Amino acid sequence: CSVDLLGGETQYF.

The chain couples TRBV6-6 to TRBJ1-5, with TRBD1 matching over 7 bases. CDR1 and CDR2 from the germline V gene are MNHNY and SVGAGI (reference sequence). The CDR3 runs 16 residues. The junction had 5 bases not matched to a gene; V was cut back by 2 bases and J by 1 base. In nucleotides, the CDR3 is TGTGCCAGCAGTTACCGACAGGGAGTAAGCAATCAGCCCCAGCATTTT. Its translation: CASSYRQGVSNQPQHF.

This clonotype came up once. This chain links TRBV20-1 with TRBJ2-7, with a tentative D call TRBD1 (5 bases). The V and J ends lost 3 bases and 2 bases respectively, with 8 bases between them. The CDR3 has 12 amino acids. Germline V gene data show CDR1 as DFQATT and CDR2 as SNEGSKA (reference sequence). For the CDR3, the DNA is TGCAGTGCTAGGTCGGACACCTACGAGCAGTACTTC. This translates into CSARSDTYEQYF.

J is TRBJ2-3 and V is TRBV29-1; tentatively, D is TRBD2 (6 bases). Trimming shortened V by 5 bases and J by 2 bases, and 14 bases separated the two germline ends. CDR3 size: 14 residues. Germline assignment: CDR1 SQVTM and CDR2 ANQGSEA. This CDR3 reads CSVFVRGDTDTQYF. The CDR3 DNA sequence: TGCAGCGTTTTCGTGCGGGGAGACACAGATACGCAGTATTTT.

The chain recombines TRBV18 with TRBJ1-5; 7 bases line up with TRBD1. Germline V gene data show CDR1 as KGHSH and CDR2 as LQKENI. J lost 9 bases, V lost 4 bases, and 3 bases had no gene match. The CDR3 has 12 amino acids. CDR3 DNA: TGTGCCAGCTCACTAGGGGGCAGGCCCCAGCATTTT. This gives the protein CASSLGGRPQHF.

This chain links TRBV3-1 with TRBJ2-1; 13 nucleotides align to TRBD2. The CDR3 contains 14 residues. The germline V gene encodes CDR1 LGHDT and CDR2 YNNKEL (reference sequence). V shed 7 bases, J shed 6 bases, and the junction held 3 bases outside the gene matches. The DNA of the CDR3 is TGTGCCAGCACGGGGACTAGCGGGATCAATGAGCAGTTCTTC. Protein: CASTGTSGINEQFF.

The chain carries TRBV29-1 and TRBJ1-5; TRBD1 matches 8 bases. V lost 6 bases and J lost 3; bases outside the gene matches: 4. The germline gives CDR1 SQVTM, CDR2 ANQGSEA. This CDR3 has 13 amino acids. CDR3 in DNA: TGCAGCGTCAGGACAGGGCTCAATCAGCCCCAGCATTTT. Protein sequence: CSVRTGLNQPQHF.

The chain links TRBV29-1 to TRBJ1-1, with D maybe TRBD1 (5 bases). With 3 bases removed from V and 6 bases from J, the gap between germline ends came to 11 bases. The germline CDR1 and CDR2 sequences are SQVTM and ANQGSEA. The CDR3 has 12 amino acids. For the CDR3, the DNA is TGCAGCGTTGAGCGGGGCGCCGCTGAAGCTTTCTTT. Amino acid sequence: CSVERGAAEAFF. Full variable domain (remainder filled in from reference TRBV29-1 and TRBJ1-1): SAVISQKPSRDICQRGTSLTIQCQVDSQVTMMFWYRQQPGQSLTLIATANQGSEATYESGFVIDKFPISRPNLTFSTLTVSNMSPEDSSIYLCSVERGAAEAFFGQGTRLTVV.

The chain recombines TRBV11-3 with TRBJ2-5; D gene ambiguous. This CDR3 contains 12 residues. The V end was cut by 6 bases, the J end by 0 bases, with 5 bases between. CDR1 and CDR2 (germline): SGHNT, YENEEA. CDR3: CASSENQETQYF. CDR3 DNA: TGTGCCAGCAGTGAAAACCAAGAGACCCAGTACTTC.